This T cell receptor (beta chain) comes out of a study of T cells in placental villitis. A note on the overall study: The study compared placental TCR-beta repertoires across villitis of unknown etiology, gestational-age-matched unaffected controls, and infectious villitis to test an allograft-versus-infection hypothesis. The paper's findings and limits, for the study overall: Small amounts of decidua were contained in the paraffin blocks, so some of the captured T cells, especially in controls, may have been decidual rather than villous infiltrates. In villitis of unknown etiology, the expanded clones were largely private to each individual placenta, suggesting that there was no single initiating antigen. Clonality was higher in villitis of unknown etiology placentae than in controls (median approximately 0.056 versus 0.0056, p=0.0025), which points to clonal expansion. With bulk tissue sequencing, helper, regulatory or cytotoxic T cells could not be distinguished, nor could maternal versus fetal T cells, and gamma-delta receptors were excluded. CMV-specific clone frequencies were lower in villitis of unknown etiology than in infectious CMV cases (0.001 vs 0.011), and villitis of unknown etiology did not differ from controls on this measure.

Amplification of TCR-beta CDR3 regions from genomic DNA was performed with the immunoSEQ v4 bias-controlled multiplex PCR assay, which was run blinded to group allocation. To estimate the quantities of nucleated cells and T cells in each sample, reference gene primers were included together with the TCR-beta primers. Sequencing of the libraries was performed on an Illumina MiSeq with a 100-cycle paired-end protocol. The authors' analysis ran thus. In the immunoSEQ Analyzer software, diversity and richness were calculated, with richness measured by iChao1 and clonality based on Pielou evenness and Shannon diversity on a 0-1 scale where a higher value means less diversity. CDR3 amino acid sequences together with their V/J genes were searched in VDJdb for CMV, EBV and influenza A specificities using confidence 3 and substitution 2. TCR-beta amino acid clonotype overlap between villitis of unknown etiology, infectious villitis and control repertoires was assessed with the Morisita-Horn index. TCRdb mirrors the immuneACCESS table, restricted to in-frame sequences. Some clones are absent from its copies; in checked studies, under half trace to an unresolved V gene, and the reason for the others is unknown. D and trimming come from the DNA, and the V and J calls and clone size come from that table. In all, the sample holds roughly 2,100 clones, and roughly 85% of those were seen once. The ten biggest clones cover approximately 11% of the sample.

This clone was seen more than once but under ten times. What this receptor recognizes is not known. The sample holds no much larger clone one base away, and base qualities are not on file. About ten placentae with a pathological diagnosis of high-grade villitis of unknown etiology were selected using the Amsterdam Criteria. Significantly higher gravidity and parity and more prior miscarriages were observed in mothers with villitis of unknown etiology than in the control and infectious villitis groups. After delivery, the placentae were collected and evaluated both grossly and histologically, and only then was archival tissue selected. Five 10-micron scrolls were cut from each FFPE block, and DNA was isolated using the AllPrep DNA/RNA FFPE Tissue kit. DNA concentration and purity were checked by NanoDrop, and RNA quality was assessed on a Bioanalyzer. The V end loses 9 bases and the J end loses 9 bases, and a stretch of 15 bases separates them. The germline V gene gives CDR1 as MGHRA and CDR2 as YSYEKL. The CDR3 spans 12 residues, from the cysteine through the phenylalanine. Just the 36-base CDR3 DNA is kept, in frame starting at base 1.

The source is a human patient with villitis of unknown etiology; the placental T cells may come from both mother and fetus. The chain joins TRBV4-1 to TRBJ2-4; TRBD2 could be the D gene, as 6 bases match. Material for sequencing was placental tissue containing maternal and fetal cells. CDR3 protein: CASGDFIGIQYF. DNA sequence: TGCGCCAGTGGGGACTTCATCGGCATTCAGTACTTC.